This T cell receptor (beta chain) derives from a study of radiation and T cells in renal cell carcinoma. Method: immunoSEQ multiplex PCR; TCRdb's copy keeps in-frame clones and lacks some. This sample has 95,000 to 150,000 clones, with 82% found just once. The time point here: baseline pretreatment blood. As for treatment: 15 Gy SBRT to primary tumor, nephrectomy 4 weeks later. After SBRT, blood was collected at 2 and 4 weeks, plus baseline. This renal cell carcinoma was of the clear cell type. This receptor was taken from a woman aged 55 to 70 with renal cell carcinoma. The source was blood, collected from a patient whose treatment included radiotherapy and nephrectomy.

The CDR3 nucleotides read TGTGCCAGCAGCTTCGCTGACACTAGCTCTGGAAACACCATATATTTT. Translating it yields CASSFADTSSGNTIYF. The V call is TRBV5-6, the J call TRBJ1-3; D is uncertain. Trimming pared 2 bases from V and 0 bases from J, leaving 12 bases between. The germline CDR1 and CDR2 sequences are SGHDT and YYEEEE. This CDR3 is built from 16 residues.